The T cell receptor (beta chain) under discussion was sequenced for a study of metastatic and nonmetastatic thyroid tumors. Overall study context: Comparison of repertoires was carried out across blood and tumor or nodule tissue from malignant and benign thyroid patients. Broader study findings: According to reports, the diversity of TCR beta was significantly higher in malignant thyroid tumors than in benign nodules, and this held in both blood and tumor samples.

This clone rates as medium-sized. What it binds is not known. At the DNA level, this CDR3 is encoded by other sequences in the same sample as well. With MiXCR, TCRdb called clones anew from the PCR reads. The sample comprises just over 15,000 clones, approximately 30% of which are singletons, and 9.5% to 12% rests with the top ten. Patients underwent thyroid surgery, and none had received any treatment before it. The receptor was isolated from a male donor with papillary thyroid cancer or a benign thyroid nodule (not recorded which). Some clones in this sample may be carry-over from other donors' samples. Sequencing input: tumor tissue.

The CDR3 sequence: CASSLAGRNEQYF. The DNA of the CDR3 is TGTGCCAGCAGCTTAGCGGGGAGAAACGAGCAGTACTTC. The V call is TRBV7-8, the J call TRBJ2-7, with D possibly being TRBD2 (5 bases). CDR1 and CDR2 (germline): SGHVS, FQNEAQ. Trimming stripped 0 bases from V and 5 bases from J, with 8 bases between. The CDR3 totals 13 residues.